The 4 T cell receptor beta chains given below trace back to one sample, sequenced in a study of radiation and T cells in renal cell carcinoma (TCRdb year 2020). The sample's time point, from its label and the paper: blood 2 weeks post-SBRT. Per the publication, the treatment or condition label means: 15 Gy SBRT to primary tumor, nephrectomy 4 weeks later. The library was produced with the immunoSEQ multiplex PCR assay. In TCRdb, the immuneACCESS table is reduced to in-frame sequences with V and J assigned. These tables do not hold every clone; where another copy was compared, an unresolved V gene accounts for under half, and the others remain unexplained. This sample lists some 150,000 clones; approximately 88% were detected once. 10% to 15% of the sample is in the top ten clones. The material was blood, obtained from a patient whose treatment included radiotherapy and nephrectomy. Receptors were obtained from a woman aged 45-65 years with renal cell carcinoma.

J is TRBJ1-2 and V is TRBV7-9, with D tentatively TRBD1 (5 bases). Germline V gene lookup returns CDR1 SEHNR and CDR2 FQNEAQ (reference sequence). The CDR3 covers 12 residues. The V gene lost 3 bases and the J gene lost 8 bases, with 10 bases spanning the gap. The CDR3 sequence: CASSLMQGGYTF. The CDR3, as DNA: TGTGCCAGCAGCTTGATGCAGGGCGGCTACACCTTC.

Comment on this clone: This sequence may be a read error, since a much larger clone differs from it by one base. The gene calls are TRBV11-3 and TRBJ1-1; no clear D gene. Germline lookup yields CDR1 SGHNT and CDR2 YENEEA. This CDR3 comprises 13 residues. V lost 0 bases, J lost 0 bases, and 2 bases lay in between. The CDR3 sequence is CASSLDLNTEAFF. DNA of the CDR3: TGTGCCAGCAGCTTAGATTTGAACACTGAAGCTTTCTTT. Using reference TRBV11-3 and TRBJ1-1 for the parts outside the CDR3, the full variable domain is EAGVVQSPRYKIIEKKQPVAFWCNPISGHNTLYWYLQNLGQGPELLIRYENEEAVDDSQLPKDRFSAERLKGVDSTLKIQPAELGDSAVYLCASSLDLNTEAFFGQGTRLTVV.

The table lists this clone with a few counts. The rearrangement links TRBV19 to TRBJ1-1; tentatively, D is TRBD1 (5 bases). Trimming took 8 bases from V and 5 from J, leaving 15 bases between them. The CDR3 is 13 amino acids. Per germline, CDR1 LNHDA and CDR2 SQIVND (reference sequence). This CDR3 reads CASGHQLETEAFF. The CDR3 region has the DNA TGTGCCAGTGGACATCAATTGGAGACTGAAGCTTTCTTT.

The chain couples TRBV7-8 to TRBJ1-2; a possible D gene is TRBD1 (6 bases). Trimming took 5 bases from V and 3 from J, leaving 16 bases between them. Germline V CDR1 and CDR2: SGHVS, FQNEAQ. The CDR3 runs to 15 residues. CDR3 loop: CASSRSGGIDYGYTF. The CDR3 DNA sequence: TGTGCCAGCAGCAGAAGTGGGGGCATCGACTATGGCTACACCTTC.